The T cell receptor (beta chain) under discussion was sequenced for a study of cytomegalovirus exposure and HLA in healthy donors. Study-level findings and limits: Later, an analysis showed that TCR beta chains associated with HLA were more clonally expanded than others that were equally common. There were about 160 TCR beta chains listed as cytomegalovirus-associated.

PCR employed 60 Vbeta and 13 Jbeta primers. TCRdb's table, derived via immunoSEQ multiplex PCR, lists solely in-frame clones and lacks some. The profile shows approximately 85,000 clones, approximately 70% of them singletons. Trimming removed 0 bases at V and 0 bases at J, with 5 bases between. Germline V gives CDR1 LGHNA, CDR2 YSLEER. There are 15 residues in the CDR3. As to this clone: As yet, its antigen is unknown.

The V call is TRBV4-3, the J call TRBJ1-4; unclear D gene. This receptor was obtained from a woman in her thirties or forties in good health and CMV-seropositive. Sequencing was done on a sample of PBMCs. In DNA form, the CDR3 reads TGCGCCAGCAGCCAAGATGGAGCAACTAATGAAAAACTGTTTTTT. Translating gives CASSQDGATNEKLFF.